This is a list of T cell receptor beta chains from one sample in a study of cytotoxic CD8 clonotypes in ibrutinib-treated CLL. TCRdb keeps only in-frame clones here, not all; method: immunoSEQ multiplex PCR. This table holds under 200,000 clones, more than 65% found once. The source material was PBMCs, sampled after 12 months of ibrutinib treatment. The source is a human donor with chronic lymphocytic leukemia. The CDR3 runs from the conserved cysteine through the conserved F or W. D genes are given only for firm matches. Not all rows give a size; the values are once, few, many and, for expanded clones, a class.

>-|-|TRBJ1-1|TRBV6-5
CASSLRGFGYTEAFF
TGTGCCAGCAGTTTGAGGGGGTTCGGGTACACTGAAGCTTTCTTT
>-|TRBD1|TRBJ1-4|TRBV14
CASSQVSDRVGKLFF
TGTGCCAGCAGTCAAGTGTCGGACAGGGTCGGGAAACTGTTTTTT
>-|-|TRBJ1-2|TRBV5-4
CASSKGQLTTYGYTF
TGTGCCAGCAGTAAAGGACAGTTGACGACCTATGGCTACACCTTC
>few|-|TRBJ2-1|TRBV2
CASKEGFANYNEQFF
TGTGCCAGCAAGGAGGGGTTCGCCAACTACAATGAGCAGTTCTTC
>-|-|TRBJ1-2|TRBV28
CASSVWGATDGYTF
TGTGCCAGCAGTGTCTGGGGGGCAACGGATGGCTACACCTTC
>-|-|TRBJ1-1|TRBV4-3
CASSQDRVMNTEAFF
TGCGCCAGCAGCCAAGATAGGGTTATGAACACTGAAGCTTTCTTT
>few|-|TRBJ1-1|TRBV27
CASRRQLNTEAFF
TGTGCCAGCAGAAGACAGCTGAACACTGAAGCTTTCTTT
>-|TRBD1|TRBJ2-3|TRBV28
CASSFWGTGRADTQYF
TGTGCCAGCAGTTTTTGGGGGACAGGGAGAGCAGATACGCAGTATTTT
>-|-|TRBJ2-1|TRBV11-1
CASSLSQYNEQFF
TGTGCCAGCAGCTTAAGCCAGTACAATGAGCAGTTCTTC
>few|-|TRBJ2-7|TRBV29-1
CSVVWRGSYEQYF
TGCAGCGTTGTCTGGCGTGGCTCCTACGAGCAGTACTTC
>-|-|TRBJ2-3|TRBV28
CASSLRLGTDTQYF
TGTGCCAGCAGTTTAAGGCTCGGCACAGATACGCAGTATTTT
>-|-|TRBJ1-1|TRBV10-3
CAISESNRDTEAFF
TGTGCCATCAGTGAGTCGAACAGGGACACTGAAGCTTTCTTT
>-|-|TRBJ2-6|TRBV5-1
CASSTGPTSGANVLTF
TGCGCCAGCAGCACCGGACCGACCTCTGGGGCCAACGTCCTGACTTTC
>few|-|TRBJ2-7|TRBV2
CASSEVYEQYF
TGTGCCAGCAGTGAGGTCTACGAGCAGTACTTC
>-|TRBD1|TRBJ2-7|TRBV28
CASSFVGTEIYEQYF
TGTGCCAGCAGTTTCGTTGGGACAGAAATCTACGAGCAGTACTTC
>-|TRBD1|TRBJ2-7|TRBV7-2
CASSRLTGSSYEQYF
TGTGCCAGCAGCCGATTGACAGGGAGCTCCTACGAGCAGTACTTC
>-|-|TRBJ2-2|TRBV9
CASSVGLWGELFF
TGTGCCAGCAGCGTAGGACTTTGGGGGGAGCTGTTTTTT
>-|TRBD2|TRBJ2-7|TRBV6-5
CASSTSGSVSYEQYF
TGTGCCAGCAGCACCAGCGGGAGTGTATCCTACGAGCAGTACTTC
>-|-|TRBJ1-3|TRBV6-5
CASSYSSGNTIYF
TGTGCCAGCAGTTACTCCTCTGGAAACACCATATATTTT
>-|TRBD1|TRBJ2-7|TRBV5-1
CASSITPGQGSYEQYF
TGCGCCAGCAGCATTACCCCAGGACAGGGGAGCTACGAGCAGTACTTC
>once|TRBD2|TRBJ2-1|TRBV10-3
CAIGLAGGINEQFF
TGTGCCATCGGGCTAGCGGGGGGCATCAATGAGCAGTTCTTC
>once|-|TRBJ2-7|TRBV5-3
CARTGRSCEQYF
TGTGCCCGTACAGGAAGATCCTGCGAGCAGTACTTC
>-|TRBD2|TRBJ2-1|TRBV6-4
CASSEGTSGRDEQFF
TGTGCCAGCAGTGAGGGGACTAGCGGGAGGGATGAGCAGTTCTTC
>-|-|TRBJ1-3|TRBV6-1
CASRRDGNSGNTIYF
TGTGCCAGCAGGCGGGACGGAAACTCTGGAAACACCATATATTTT
>few|TRBD1|TRBJ1-1|TRBV30
CAWSVLFPRQGTEAFF
TGTGCCTGGAGTGTACTATTCCCTCGACAGGGGACTGAAGCTTTCTTT
>-|-|TRBJ1-5|TRBV7-9
CASSSSGVRGNQPQHF
TGTGCCAGCAGCTCGTCTGGGGTTCGTGGCAATCAGCCCCAGCATTTT
>few|-|TRBJ1-2|TRBV25-1
CASSGGYGYTF
TGTGCCAGCAGTGGGGGCTATGGCTACACCTTC
>-|-|TRBJ2-7|TRBV15
CATSRDTINEQYF
TGTGCCACCAGCAGAGATACTATTAACGAGCAGTACTTC
>once|-|TRBJ2-2|TRBV27
CASSPHNTGELFF
TGTGCCAGCAGTCCTCATAACACCGGGGAGCTGTTTTTT
>-|TRBD1|TRBJ1-5|TRBV28
CASRPGGSQPQHF
TGTGCCAGCAGACCAGGGGGTAGTCAGCCCCAGCATTTT
>-|-|TRBJ2-3|TRBV14
CASSHRAYTQYF
TGTGCCAGCAGCCACCGCGCTTATACGCAGTATTTT
>-|-|TRBJ2-5|TRBV28
CDPNWDSGPVETQYF
TGTGACCCTAATTGGGACTCCGGGCCCGTTGAGACCCAGTACTTC
>-|-|TRBJ1-2|TRBV6-5
CASSYRGYNYGYTF
TGTGCCAGCAGTTATCGAGGATATAACTATGGCTACACCTTC
>-|-|TRBJ2-3|TRBV27
CASSPDRLTDTQYF
TGTGCCAGCAGTCCAGACAGACTCACAGATACGCAGTATTTT
>-|-|TRBJ2-5|TRBV7-9
CASSFRDKETQYF
TGTGCCAGCAGCTTCCGGGACAAAGAGACCCAGTACTTC
>-|TRBD2|TRBJ2-1|TRBV9
CASSVTSSGTSSYNEQFF
TGTGCCAGCAGCGTCACTTCTAGCGGGACGAGCTCCTACAATGAGCAGTTCTTC
>-|TRBD1|TRBJ1-1|TRBV11-1
CASSLPDRALGAFF
TGTGCCAGCAGCTTACCGGACAGGGCTCTGGGAGCTTTCTTT